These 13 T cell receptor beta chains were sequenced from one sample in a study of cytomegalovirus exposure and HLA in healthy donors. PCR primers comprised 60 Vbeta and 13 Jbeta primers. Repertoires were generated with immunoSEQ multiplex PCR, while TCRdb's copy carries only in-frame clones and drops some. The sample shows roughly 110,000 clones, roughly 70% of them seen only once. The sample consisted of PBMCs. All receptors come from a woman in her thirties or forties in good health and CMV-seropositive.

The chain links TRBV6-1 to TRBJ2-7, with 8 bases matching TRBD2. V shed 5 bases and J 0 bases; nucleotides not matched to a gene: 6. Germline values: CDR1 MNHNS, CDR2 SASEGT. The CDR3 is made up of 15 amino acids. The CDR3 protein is CASSPPLAGSYEQYF. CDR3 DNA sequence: TGTGCCAGCAGTCCCCCCCTAGCGGGCTCCTACGAGCAGTACTTC.

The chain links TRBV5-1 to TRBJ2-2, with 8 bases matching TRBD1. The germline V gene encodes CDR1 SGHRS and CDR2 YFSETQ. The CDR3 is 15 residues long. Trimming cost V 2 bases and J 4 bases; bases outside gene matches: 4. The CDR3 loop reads CASSFDRGGTGELFF. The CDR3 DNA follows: TGCGCCAGCAGCTTCGACAGGGGAGGCACCGGGGAGCTGTTTTTT.

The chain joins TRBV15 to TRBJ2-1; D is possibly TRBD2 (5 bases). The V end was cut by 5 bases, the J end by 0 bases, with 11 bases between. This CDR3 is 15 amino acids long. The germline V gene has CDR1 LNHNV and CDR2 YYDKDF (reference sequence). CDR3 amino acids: CATSERGSSYNEQFF. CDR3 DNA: TGTGCCACCAGCGAACGGGGTAGCTCCTACAATGAGCAGTTCTTC.

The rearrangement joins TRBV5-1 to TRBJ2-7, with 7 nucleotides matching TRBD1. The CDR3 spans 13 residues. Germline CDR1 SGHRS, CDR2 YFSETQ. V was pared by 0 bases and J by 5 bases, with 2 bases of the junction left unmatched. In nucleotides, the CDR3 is TGCGCCAGCAGCTTGGTGACAGGGAACGAGCAGTACTTC. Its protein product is CASSLVTGNEQYF.

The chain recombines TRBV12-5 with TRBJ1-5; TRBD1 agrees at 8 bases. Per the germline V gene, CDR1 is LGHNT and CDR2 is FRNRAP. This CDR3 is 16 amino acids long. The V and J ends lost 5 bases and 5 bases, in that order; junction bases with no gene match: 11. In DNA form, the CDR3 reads TGTGCTAGTGGTGACCGACAGGGGAATGAGGATCAGCCCCAGCATTTT. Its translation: CASGDRQGNEDQPQHF.

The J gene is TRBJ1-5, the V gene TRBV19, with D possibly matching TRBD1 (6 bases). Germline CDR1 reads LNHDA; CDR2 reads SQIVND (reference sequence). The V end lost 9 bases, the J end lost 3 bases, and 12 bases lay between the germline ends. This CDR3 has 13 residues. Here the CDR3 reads CASSQGINQPQHF. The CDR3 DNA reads TGTGCCAGCTCACAGGGCATCAATCAGCCCCAGCATTTT.

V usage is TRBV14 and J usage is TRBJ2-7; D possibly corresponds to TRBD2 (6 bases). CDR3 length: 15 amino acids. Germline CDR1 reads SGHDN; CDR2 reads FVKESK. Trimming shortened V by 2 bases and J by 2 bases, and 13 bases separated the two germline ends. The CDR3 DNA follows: TGTGCCAGCAGCCAATCCGGGACTCTAGCCTACGAGCAGTACTTC. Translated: CASSQSGTLAYEQYF. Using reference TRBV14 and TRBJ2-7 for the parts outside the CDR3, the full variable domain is EAGVTQFPSHSVIEKGQTVTLRCDPISGHDNLYWYRRVMGKEIKFLLHFVKESKQDESGMPNNRFLAERTGGTYSTLKVQPAELEDSGVYFCASSQSGTLAYEQYFGPGTRLTVT.

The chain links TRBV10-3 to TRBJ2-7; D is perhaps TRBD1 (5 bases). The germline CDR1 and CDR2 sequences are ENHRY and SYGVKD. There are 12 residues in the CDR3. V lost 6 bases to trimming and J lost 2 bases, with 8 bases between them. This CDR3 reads CAISQGTYEQYF. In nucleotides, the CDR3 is TGTGCCATCAGCCAGGGAACCTACGAGCAGTACTTC.

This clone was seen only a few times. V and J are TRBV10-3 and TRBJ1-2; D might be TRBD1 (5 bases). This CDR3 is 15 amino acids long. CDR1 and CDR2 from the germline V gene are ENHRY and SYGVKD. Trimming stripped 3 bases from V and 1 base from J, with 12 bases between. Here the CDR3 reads CAISDLGVFNYGYTF. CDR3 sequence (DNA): TGTGCCATCAGTGATTTAGGGGTGTTTAACTATGGCTACACCTTC.

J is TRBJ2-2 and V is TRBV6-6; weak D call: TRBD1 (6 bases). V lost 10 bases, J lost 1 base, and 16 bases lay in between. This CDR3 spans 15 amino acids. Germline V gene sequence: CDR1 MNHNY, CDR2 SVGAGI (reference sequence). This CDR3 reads CATKWGQWNTGELFF. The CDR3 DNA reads TGTGCCACAAAGTGGGGGCAGTGGAACACCGGGGAGCTGTTTTTT.

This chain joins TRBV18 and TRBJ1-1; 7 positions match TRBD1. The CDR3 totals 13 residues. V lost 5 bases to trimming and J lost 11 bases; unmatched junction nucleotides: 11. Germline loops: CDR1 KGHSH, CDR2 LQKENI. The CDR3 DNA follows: TGTGCCAGCTCATCACAACAACAAGGGGGCGCTTTCTTT. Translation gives CASSSQQQGGAFF.

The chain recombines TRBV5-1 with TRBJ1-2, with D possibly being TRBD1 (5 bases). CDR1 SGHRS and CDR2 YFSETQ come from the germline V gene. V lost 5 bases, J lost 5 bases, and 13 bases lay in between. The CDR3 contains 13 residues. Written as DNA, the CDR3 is TGCGCCAGCAGGCGCGAACAGGATTATGGCTACACCTTC. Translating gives CASRREQDYGYTF.

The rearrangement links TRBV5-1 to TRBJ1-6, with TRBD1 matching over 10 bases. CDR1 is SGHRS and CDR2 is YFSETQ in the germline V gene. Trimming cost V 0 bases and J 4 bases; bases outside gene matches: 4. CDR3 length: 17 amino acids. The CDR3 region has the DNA TGCGCCAGCAGCTTGGGTGGGACAGGGGCGTATAATTCACCCCTCCACTTT. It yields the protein CASSLGGTGAYNSPLHF.